The 16 T cell receptor beta chains reported below all come from one sample, sequenced in a study of blood T cell repertoires in COVID-19. Produced via immunoSEQ multiplex PCR; TCRdb's table is partial and in-frame only. The sample has hundreds of thousands of clones; about nine tenths are singletons. Material for sequencing was PBMCs or T cells enriched from blood (not recorded which). These receptors came from a woman aged 40 to 49 who had recovered from COVID-19.

This sequence joins TRBV7-2 and TRBJ2-7; maybe TRBD1 (5 bases). The V end lost 4 bases, the J end lost 1 base, and 11 bases lay between the germline ends. The germline V gene has CDR1 SGHTA and CDR2 FQGNSA. CDR3 size: 14 residues. The CDR3 nucleotides are TGTGCCAGCAGCTCGAATCCAGGGTCCTACGAGCAGTACTTC. The encoded protein is CASSSNPGSYEQYF.

This clone was counted only a few times. This chain joins TRBV7-3 and TRBJ2-2; 14 nucleotides agree with TRBD2. Trimming cost V 4 bases and J 6 bases; bases outside gene matches: 7. The CDR3 runs 17 residues. The germline V gene has CDR1 SGHTA and CDR2 FQGTGA. The CDR3: CASSSLRLAGGAGELFF. The CDR3 DNA reads TGTGCCAGCAGCTCCCTTCGACTAGCGGGAGGGGCCGGGGAGCTGTTTTTT. Variable domain in full (rest from reference TRBV7-3 and TRBJ2-2): GAGVSQTPSNKVTEKGKYVELRCDPISGHTALYWYRQSLGQGPEFLIYFQGTGAADDSGLPNDRFFAVRPEGSVSTLKIQRTERGDSAVYLCASSSLRLAGGAGELFFGEGSRLTVL.

This clone was seen once. V and J are TRBV13 and TRBJ2-2, with D tentatively TRBD1 (6 bases). Germline CDR1 PRHDT, CDR2 FYEKMQ (reference sequence). The CDR3 sequence is 12 residues long. V was shortened by 5 bases and J by 5 bases, with 6 bases between the two germline ends. The CDR3 DNA follows: TGTGCCAGCAGCCAGGGGACCGGGGAGCTGTTTTTT. Translated: CASSQGTGELFF.

V usage is TRBV5-1 and J usage is TRBJ2-6; 11 bases agree with TRBD1. The CDR3 loop spans 18 amino acids. Germline V gene lookup returns CDR1 SGHRS and CDR2 YFSETQ. J was trimmed by 0 bases and V by 2 bases; bases with no gene match: 4. CDR3 coding DNA: TGCGCCAGCAGCTTCCGGGACAGGGGGACCTCTGGGGCCAACGTCCTGACTTTC. Amino acids: CASSFRDRGTSGANVLTF.

In its sample, this clone was seen once. The chain employs TRBV5-6 and TRBJ1-5, with D possibly TRBD1 on 5 matching bases. The CDR3 totals 14 residues. Germline CDR1 SGHDT, CDR2 YYEEEE. The V end lost 2 bases, the J end lost 7 bases, and 13 bases lay between the germline ends. In nucleotides, the CDR3 is TGTGCCAGCAGCTTAAGGCAGGGCAGCCAGCCCCAGCATTTT. This codes for CASSLRQGSQPQHF.

This chain uses TRBV27 with TRBJ2-7; 7 bases agree with TRBD2. CDR3 length: 13 residues. With V trimmed by 5 bases and J by 7 bases, 8 bases remained unmatched. Germline V lookup: CDR1 MNHEY, CDR2 SMNVEV (reference sequence). The CDR3 here is CASSLPLGGEQYF. The CDR3 bases are TGTGCCAGCAGTCTCCCCCTGGGGGGGGAGCAGTACTTC.

The chain couples TRBV5-4 to TRBJ1-1; 8 positions agree with TRBD1. The germline gives CDR1 SGHNT, CDR2 YYREEE (reference sequence). The CDR3 covers 14 residues. V dropped 5 bases and J dropped 5; count of bases not matched to a gene: 8. CDR3 protein: CASRIDRGRTEAFF. CDR3 coding DNA: TGTGCCAGCAGGATTGACAGGGGAAGGACTGAAGCTTTCTTT.

This chain uses TRBV28 with TRBJ2-7; D not certain. The CDR3 covers 13 residues. Germline CDR1 reads MDHEN; CDR2 reads SYDVKM. V lost 7 bases to trimming and J lost 6 bases, with 16 bases between them. CDR3 nucleotide sequence: TGTGCCAGCAATTTGCCTCAGGTCGCCGAGCAGTACTTC. This encodes CASNLPQVAEQYF.

V gene TRBV6-2 or TRBV6-3 combines with J gene TRBJ2-7; 9 bases map to TRBD2. J lost 0 bases, V lost 5 bases, and 5 bases had no gene match. CDR3 length: 15 amino acids. Germline CDR1 is MNHEY and CDR2 is SVGEGT. The CDR3 sequence: CASSPTSGTSYEQYF. The DNA for the CDR3 is TGTGCCAGCAGTCCGACTAGCGGCACCTCCTACGAGCAGTACTTC.

This clone was seen just once. V and J are TRBV5-4 and TRBJ2-7; TRBD2 matches 7 bases. The V segment lost 0 bases and the J segment 2 bases; nucleotides outside the gene matches: 5. Germline V lookup: CDR1 SGHNT, CDR2 YYREEE (reference sequence). The CDR3 has 15 amino acids. The CDR3 nucleotides read TGTGCCAGCAGCTTGGGGGCCGGGGGGACCTACGAGCAGTACTTC. This gives the protein CASSLGAGGTYEQYF.

CDR3 residues: CASGEPGLYNEQFF. CDR3 sequence (DNA): TGCGCCAGCGGGGAGCCCGGACTGTACAATGAGCAGTTCTTC. This chain joins TRBV4-1 and TRBJ2-1; a possible D gene is TRBD2 (5 bases). The CDR3 is 14 amino acids. With 8 bases removed from V and 4 bases from J, the gap between germline ends came to 15 bases. Germline V lookup: CDR1 MGHRA, CDR2 YSYEKL.

The chain joins TRBV7-3 to TRBJ2-6, with 7 bases aligning to TRBD1. The V gene end was trimmed by 6 bases and the J gene end by 5 bases; junction bases not matched to a gene: 7. This CDR3 has 15 residues. Germline-derived CDR1 and CDR2 are SGHTA and FQGTGA. This CDR3 reads CASRPGTARANVLTF. In DNA, the CDR3 is TGTGCCAGCAGACCAGGGACAGCCCGGGCCAACGTCCTGACTTTC.

This clone has just one count. The CDR3 region has the DNA TGCAGCGTTGGCCGGGGAGGGGCACTGAACACTGAAGCTTTCTTT. Protein: CSVGRGGALNTEAFF. J is TRBJ1-1 and V is TRBV29-1, with TRBD1 as a possible D gene (5 bases). The length of the CDR3 is 15 residues. Germline CDR1 SQVTM, CDR2 ANQGSEA. Trimming left V 4 bases short and J 0 bases short, with 15 bases between.

The rearrangement joins TRBV4-1 to TRBJ1-1, with D tentatively TRBD1 (5 bases). Germline values: CDR1 MGHRA, CDR2 YSYEKL. With 3 bases removed from V and 2 bases from J, the gap between germline ends came to 7 bases. The CDR3 has 13 residues. The CDR3 DNA reads as TGCGCCAGCAGCCAGACAGATAACACTGAAGCTTTCTTT. It translates to CASSQTDNTEAFF.

This chain links TRBV9 with TRBJ2-3, with D possibly being TRBD1 (5 bases). Per the germline V gene, CDR1 is SGDLS and CDR2 is YYNGEE. The V and J ends lost 1 base and 0 bases respectively, with 9 bases between them. The CDR3 loop spans 15 amino acids. CDR3 loop: CASSVIGASTDTQYF. DNA for the CDR3: TGTGCCAGCAGCGTAATAGGGGCTAGCACAGATACGCAGTATTTT.

This clone appeared a single time. The CDR3 region has the DNA TGTGCCACCAGCAGTTCTTACTACGAGCAGTACTTC. Its protein product is CATSSSYYEQYF. The V call is TRBV15, the J call TRBJ2-7, with D hard to call. Germline V CDR1 and CDR2: LNHNV, YYDKDF (reference sequence). This CDR3 region has 12 residues. Trimming stripped 3 bases from V and 3 bases from J, with 6 bases between.